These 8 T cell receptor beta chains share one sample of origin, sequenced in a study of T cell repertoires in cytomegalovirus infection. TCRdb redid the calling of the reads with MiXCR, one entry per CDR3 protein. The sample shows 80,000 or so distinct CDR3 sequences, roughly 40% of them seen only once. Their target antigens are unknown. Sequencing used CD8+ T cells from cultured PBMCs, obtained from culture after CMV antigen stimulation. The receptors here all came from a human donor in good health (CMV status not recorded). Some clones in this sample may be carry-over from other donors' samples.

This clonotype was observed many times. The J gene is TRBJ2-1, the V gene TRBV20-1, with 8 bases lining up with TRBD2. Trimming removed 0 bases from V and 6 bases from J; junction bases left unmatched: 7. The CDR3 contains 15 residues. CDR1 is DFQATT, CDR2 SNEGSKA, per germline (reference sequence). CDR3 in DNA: TGCAGTGCTAGAGATCTCGGGGGGGCGACCAATGAGCAGTTCTTC. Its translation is CSARDLGGATNEQFF.

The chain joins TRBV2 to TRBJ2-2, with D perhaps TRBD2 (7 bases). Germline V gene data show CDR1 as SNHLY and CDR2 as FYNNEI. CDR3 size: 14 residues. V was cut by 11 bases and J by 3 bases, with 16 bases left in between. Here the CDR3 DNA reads TGTGCCGCGAAAGGGGGGGCCTACACCGGGGAGCTGTTTTTT. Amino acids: CAAKGGAYTGELFF.

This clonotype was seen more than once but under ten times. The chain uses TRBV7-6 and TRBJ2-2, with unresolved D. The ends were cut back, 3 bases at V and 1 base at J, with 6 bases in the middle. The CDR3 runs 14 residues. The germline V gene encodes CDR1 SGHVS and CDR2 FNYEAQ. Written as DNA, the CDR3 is TGTGCCAGCAGCTTCGGGCAGAACACCGGGGAGCTGTTTTTT. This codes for CASSFGQNTGELFF.

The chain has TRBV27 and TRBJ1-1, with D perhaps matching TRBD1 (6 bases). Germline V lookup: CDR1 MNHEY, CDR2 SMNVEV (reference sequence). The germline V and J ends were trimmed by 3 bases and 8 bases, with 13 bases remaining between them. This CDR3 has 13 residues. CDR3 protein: CASSFGLGAEAFF. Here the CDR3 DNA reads TGTGCCAGCAGTTTTGGTTTGGGGGCCGAAGCTTTCTTT.

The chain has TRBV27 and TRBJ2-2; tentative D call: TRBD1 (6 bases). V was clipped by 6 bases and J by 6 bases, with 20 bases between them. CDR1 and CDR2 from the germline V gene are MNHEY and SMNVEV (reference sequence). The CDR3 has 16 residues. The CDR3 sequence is CASSLTTGNRAGELFF. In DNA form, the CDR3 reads TGTGCCAGCAGCCTCACTACAGGGAACAGGGCCGGGGAGCTGTTTTTT.

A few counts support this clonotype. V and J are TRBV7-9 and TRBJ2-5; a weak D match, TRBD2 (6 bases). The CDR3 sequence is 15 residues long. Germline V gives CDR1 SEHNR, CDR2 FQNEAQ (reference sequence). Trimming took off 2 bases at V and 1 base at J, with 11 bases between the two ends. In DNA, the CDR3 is TGTGCCAGCAGCTTACGGGGGAATTCCCAAGAGACCCAGTACTTC. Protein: CASSLRGNSQETQYF.

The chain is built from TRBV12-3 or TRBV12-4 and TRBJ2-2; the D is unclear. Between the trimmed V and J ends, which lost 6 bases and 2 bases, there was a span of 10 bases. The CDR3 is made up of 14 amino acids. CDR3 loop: CASSLTDNTGELFF. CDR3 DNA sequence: TGTGCCAGCAGCCTTACAGATAACACCGGGGAGCTGTTTTTT.

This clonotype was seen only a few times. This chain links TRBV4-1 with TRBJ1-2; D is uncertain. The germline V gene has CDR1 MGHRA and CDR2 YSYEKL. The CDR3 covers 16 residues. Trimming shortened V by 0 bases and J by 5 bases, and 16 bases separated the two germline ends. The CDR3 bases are TGCGCCAGCAGCCAAGATCCGTTGACGACCGCGTATGGCTACACCTTC. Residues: CASSQDPLTTAYGYTF.